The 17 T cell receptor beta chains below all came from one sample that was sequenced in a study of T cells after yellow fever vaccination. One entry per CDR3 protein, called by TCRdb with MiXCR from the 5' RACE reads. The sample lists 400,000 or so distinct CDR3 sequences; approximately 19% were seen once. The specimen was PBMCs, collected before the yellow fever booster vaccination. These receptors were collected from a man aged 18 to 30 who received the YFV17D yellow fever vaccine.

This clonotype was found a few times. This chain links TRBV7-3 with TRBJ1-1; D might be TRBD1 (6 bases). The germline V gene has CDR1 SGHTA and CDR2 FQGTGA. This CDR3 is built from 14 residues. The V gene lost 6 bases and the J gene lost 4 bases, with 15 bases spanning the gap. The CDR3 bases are TGTGCCAGCAGTTCCTCGACAGGAGCCACTGAAGCTTTCTTT. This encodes CASSSSTGATEAFF.

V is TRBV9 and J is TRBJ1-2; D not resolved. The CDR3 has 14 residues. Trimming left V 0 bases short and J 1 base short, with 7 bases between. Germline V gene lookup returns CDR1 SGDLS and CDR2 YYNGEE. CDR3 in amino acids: CASSVDGGNYGYTF. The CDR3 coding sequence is TGTGCCAGCAGCGTAGATGGCGGTAACTATGGCTACACCTTC.

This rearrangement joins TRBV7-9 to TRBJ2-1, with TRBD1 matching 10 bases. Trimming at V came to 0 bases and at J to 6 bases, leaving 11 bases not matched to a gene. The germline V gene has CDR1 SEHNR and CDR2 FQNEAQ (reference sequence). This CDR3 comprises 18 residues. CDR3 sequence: CASSLARIGDRGVNEQFF. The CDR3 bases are TGTGCCAGCAGCTTAGCGAGAATTGGGGACAGGGGAGTCAATGAGCAGTTCTTC.

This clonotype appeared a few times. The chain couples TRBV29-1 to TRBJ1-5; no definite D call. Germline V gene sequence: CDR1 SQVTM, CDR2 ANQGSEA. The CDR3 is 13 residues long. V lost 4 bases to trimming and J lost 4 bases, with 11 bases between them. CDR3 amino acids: CSVAIRKNQPQHF. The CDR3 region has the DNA TGCAGCGTTGCGATAAGGAAGAATCAGCCCCAGCATTTT.

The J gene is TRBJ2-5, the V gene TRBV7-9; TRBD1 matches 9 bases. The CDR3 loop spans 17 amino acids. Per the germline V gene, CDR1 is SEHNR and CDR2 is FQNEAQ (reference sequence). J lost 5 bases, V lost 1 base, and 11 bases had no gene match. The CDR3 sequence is CASSLGPRTGGRETQYF. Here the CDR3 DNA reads TGTGCCAGCAGCTTAGGTCCTCGAACAGGGGGCCGGGAGACCCAGTACTTC.

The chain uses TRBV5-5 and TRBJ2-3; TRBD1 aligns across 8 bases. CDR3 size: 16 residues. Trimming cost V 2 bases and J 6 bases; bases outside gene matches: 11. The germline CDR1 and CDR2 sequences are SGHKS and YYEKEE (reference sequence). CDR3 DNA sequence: TGTGCCAGCAGCTTACAGGGGGAATTGTCTTCGGATACGCAGTATTTT. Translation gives CASSLQGELSSDTQYF.

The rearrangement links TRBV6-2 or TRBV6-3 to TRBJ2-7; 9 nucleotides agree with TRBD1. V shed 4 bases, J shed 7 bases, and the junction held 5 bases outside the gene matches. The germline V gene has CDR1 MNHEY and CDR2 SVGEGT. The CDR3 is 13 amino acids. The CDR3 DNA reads TGTGCCAGCAGTTTCGGACAGGGGCAGGAGCAGTACTTC. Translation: CASSFGQGQEQYF.

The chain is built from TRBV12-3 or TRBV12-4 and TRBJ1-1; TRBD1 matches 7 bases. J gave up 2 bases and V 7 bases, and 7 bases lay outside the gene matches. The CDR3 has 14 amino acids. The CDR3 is CASTLTGRNTEAFF. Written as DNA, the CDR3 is TGTGCCAGCACCCTGACAGGGAGAAACACTGAAGCTTTCTTT.

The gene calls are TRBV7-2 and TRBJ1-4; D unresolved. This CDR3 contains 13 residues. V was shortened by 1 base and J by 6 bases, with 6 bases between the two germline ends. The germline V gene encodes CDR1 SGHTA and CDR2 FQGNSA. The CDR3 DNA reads TGTGCCAGCAGCTTAGTGGCGGATGAAAAACTGTTTTTT. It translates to CASSLVADEKLFF.

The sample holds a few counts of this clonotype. The CDR3 spells CASSPLTGYEQYV. The DNA for the CDR3 is TGTGCCAGCAGTCCCCTGACAGGGTACGAGCAGTACGTC. The rearrangement joins TRBV27 to TRBJ2-7, with 7 bases aligning to TRBD1. The CDR3 covers 13 residues. Germline lookup yields CDR1 MNHEY and CDR2 SMNVEV (reference sequence). V dropped 5 bases and J dropped 4; count of bases not matched to a gene: 5.

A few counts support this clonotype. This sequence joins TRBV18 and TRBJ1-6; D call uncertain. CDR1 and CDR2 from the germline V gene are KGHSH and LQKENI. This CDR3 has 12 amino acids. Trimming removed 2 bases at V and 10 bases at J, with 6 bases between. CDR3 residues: CASSPGYSPLHF. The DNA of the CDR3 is TGTGCCAGCTCACCAGGGTACTCACCCCTCCACTTT.

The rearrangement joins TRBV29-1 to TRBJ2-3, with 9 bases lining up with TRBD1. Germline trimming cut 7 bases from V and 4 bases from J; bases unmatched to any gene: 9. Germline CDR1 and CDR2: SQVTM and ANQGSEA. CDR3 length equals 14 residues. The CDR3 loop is CSGKPGQGSDTQYF. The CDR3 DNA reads TGCAGCGGGAAACCGGGACAGGGATCAGATACGCAGTATTTT.

The CDR3 reads CASAPGLGADTQYF. CDR3 nucleotides: TGTGCCAGCGCTCCGGGACTAGGGGCAGATACGCAGTATTTT. The V and J genes are TRBV12-3 or TRBV12-4 and TRBJ2-3, with 8 bases aligning to TRBD2. With V trimmed by 8 bases and J by 4 bases, 8 bases remained unmatched. This CDR3 region has 14 residues.

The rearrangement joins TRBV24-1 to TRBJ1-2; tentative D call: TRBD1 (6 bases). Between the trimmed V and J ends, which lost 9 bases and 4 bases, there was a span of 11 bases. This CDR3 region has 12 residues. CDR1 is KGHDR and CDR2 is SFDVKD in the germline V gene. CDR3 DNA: TGTGCCACCGCAGAGGACAGCTATGGCTACACCTTC. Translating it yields CATAEDSYGYTF.

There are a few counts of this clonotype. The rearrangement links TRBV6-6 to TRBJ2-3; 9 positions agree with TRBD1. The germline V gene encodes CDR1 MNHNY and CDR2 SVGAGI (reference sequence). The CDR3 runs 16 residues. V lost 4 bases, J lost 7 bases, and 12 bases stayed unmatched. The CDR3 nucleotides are TGTGCCAGCAGTTCCGGACAGGGGTCCCCCCTTAATACGCAGTATTTT. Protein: CASSSGQGSPLNTQYF.

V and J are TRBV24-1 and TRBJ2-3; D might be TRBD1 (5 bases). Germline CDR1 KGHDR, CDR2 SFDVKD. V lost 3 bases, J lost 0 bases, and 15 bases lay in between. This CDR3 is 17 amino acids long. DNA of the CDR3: TGTGCCACCAGTGATAATGGGGCAGGCATTAGCACAGATACGCAGTATTTT. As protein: CATSDNGAGISTDTQYF.

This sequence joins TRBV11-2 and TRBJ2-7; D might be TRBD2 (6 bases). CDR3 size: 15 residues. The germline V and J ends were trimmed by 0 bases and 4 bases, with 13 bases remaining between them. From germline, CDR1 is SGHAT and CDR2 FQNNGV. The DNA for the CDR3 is TGTGCCAGCAGCTTAGACGGGGGATTGCGGTACGAGCAGTACGTC. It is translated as CASSLDGGLRYEQYV.